This TCR beta chain was profiled in a study of cytomegalovirus exposure and HLA in healthy donors. This CDR3 is 14 amino acids long. V gave up 3 bases and J gave up 1 base, with 10 bases separating them. Germline assignment: CDR1 MNHNS and CDR2 SASEGT. With respect to this clone: Its antigen is unknown.

Study outcomes and limitations: Confirmation was obtained in vitro that a few CMV-associated chains are specific for CMV antigens. Sequencing likely produced, as an artifact, a cluster of highly shared sequence variants.

The PCR contained 60 Vbeta and 13 Jbeta primers. Generated by immunoSEQ multiplex PCR, the TCRdb table keeps only in-frame clones and is missing some. The sample shows under 300,000 clones, roughly 86% of them seen only once. Unrecorded immune exposure was likely among donors, who were nominally healthy when sampled. The sequenced sample was PBMCs. This TCR was sampled from a woman in her thirties or forties in good health and CMV-seropositive. This chain joins TRBV6-1 and TRBJ2-7; D might be TRBD2 (5 bases). CDR3 DNA: TGTGCCAGCAGTGAGGCTAGCCTATCCTACGAGCAGTACTTC. Translating it yields CASSEASLSYEQYF.